The clone carrying this TCR beta chain was counted many times. Its antigen is currently unknown. The data belong to a study of identical twins. Study-wide results and limits: The study found that models underestimated out-of-frame TCR alpha sharing in monozygotic twins. Reduced insertions were recorded for abundant cord blood beta clonotypes, with no such pattern in memory repertoires. Analyses of zero insertions could, in part, be confounded by invariant MAIT and iNKT cells.

In TCRdb, the 5' RACE reads were re-called with MiXCR into one record per CDR3 protein. In the table there are hundreds of thousands of distinct CDR3 sequences, around 6% of which are singletons. The ends were cut back, 4 bases at V and 1 base at J, with 7 bases in the middle. The CDR3 loop spans 13 amino acids. Germline-derived CDR1 and CDR2 are SGHTA and FQGNSA. The specimen sequenced was naive T cells sorted from blood. The chain links TRBV7-2 to TRBJ1-2, with D hard to call. The receptor was derived from a young man in good health. CDR3 nucleotides: TGTGCCAGCAGCTCCGGGATTAACTATGGCTACACCTTC. Translation gives CASSSGINYGYTF.